This T cell receptor (beta chain) originates from a study of T cells in Graves' hyperthyroidism and ophthalmopathy. Authors of the study amplified TCR beta CDR3 regions from RNA transcripts. With the HTBI primer set, the TCR CDR3 went through a first round of RT-PCR. TCRdb re-derived calls from the multiplex PCR reads in MiXCR, one entry per CDR3 protein. This sample has around 400,000 distinct CDR3 sequences, with roughly 13% found just once. This clonotype showed up many times. Its matching antigen is unknown. With a duration under 2 months, the hyperthyroidism was newly diagnosed in patients aged 18 to 65. V was shortened by 2 bases and J by 4 bases, with 14 bases between the two germline ends. The CDR3 totals 15 residues. The study's findings and limits: Most clonotypes that expanded in the thyroid above 0.001 also showed up in blood.

What was sequenced was blood. This sequence joins TRBV12-3 or TRBV12-4 and TRBJ1-1; D is uncertain. The receptor comes from a woman between 18 and 29 years old with Graves' hyperthyroidism. CDR3 loop: CASSLRSPRGTEAFF. CDR3 DNA sequence: TGTGCCAGCAGTTTACGCAGTCCCCGGGGCACTGAAGCTTTCTTT.